A single sample gave rise to the 8 T cell receptor beta chains below, sequenced in a study of cytomegalovirus exposure and HLA in healthy donors. The PCR made use of 60 Vbeta and 13 Jbeta primers. Produced via immunoSEQ multiplex PCR; TCRdb's table is partial and in-frame only. The repertoire holds 75,000 to 95,000 clones, with approximately 88% as singletons. Sequenced material: PBMCs. These receptors were collected from a young man in good health and CMV-seronegative.

The rearrangement links TRBV27 to TRBJ1-4; TRBD1 might be the D (5 bases). The V end was cut by 3 bases, the J end by 8 bases, with 25 bases between. Germline CDR1 reads MNHEY; CDR2 reads SMNVEV (reference sequence). This CDR3 spans 18 amino acids. CDR3 residues: CASSFRANGGGVGEKLFF. DNA of the CDR3: TGTGCCAGCAGTTTCAGGGCAAACGGGGGGGGAGTTGGAGAAAAACTGTTTTTT.

The genes are TRBV25-1 and TRBJ1-4; 8 bases align to TRBD1. This CDR3 has 16 residues. Germline assignment: CDR1 MGHDK and CDR2 SYGVNS. J lost 7 bases, V lost 1 base, and 8 bases had no gene match. Written as DNA, the CDR3 is TGTGCCAGCAGTGAATCGGGGAACAGGGGGACTGAAAAACTGTTTTTT. Translation gives CASSESGNRGTEKLFF.

The chain combines TRBV7-6 with TRBJ2-5; unclear D gene. The CDR3 has 16 residues. The germline V gene has CDR1 SGHVS and CDR2 FNYEAQ. V dropped 5 bases and J dropped 4 bases, with 20 bases sitting between them. The DNA for the CDR3 is TGTGCCAGCAGCCCACTCATAGCTGTCGTCCGAGAGACCCAGTACTTC. Translating it yields CASSPLIAVVRETQYF.

The V call is TRBV6-6, the J call TRBJ2-7; 9 nucleotides match TRBD1. The germline V gene encodes CDR1 MNHNY and CDR2 SVGAGI (reference sequence). V lost 4 bases, J lost 7 bases, and 14 bases stayed unmatched. There are 16 residues in the CDR3. The CDR3 loop is CASSSTDRGKFNEQYF. The DNA for the CDR3 is TGTGCCAGCAGTTCCACGGACAGGGGAAAATTTAATGAGCAGTACTTC.

This chain joins TRBV5-4 and TRBJ2-3, with 10 bases that match TRBD2. The junction had 4 bases not matched to a gene; V was cut back by 5 bases and J by 4 bases. The CDR3 is made up of 14 amino acids. From germline, CDR1 is SGHNT and CDR2 YYREEE (reference sequence). The chain's CDR3 is CASRASGSADTQYF. CDR3 DNA: TGTGCCAGCAGGGCTAGCGGGAGTGCAGATACGCAGTATTTT.

The V gene is TRBV29-1, the J gene TRBJ1-5; no clear D gene. With 6 bases removed from V and 11 bases from J, the gap between germline ends came to 17 bases. Germline CDR1 is SQVTM and CDR2 is ANQGSEA. The CDR3 has 12 amino acids. The chain's CDR3 is CSVTTVAGTQHF. CDR3 in DNA: TGCAGCGTCACCACCGTCGCGGGGACCCAGCATTTT.

This sequence joins TRBV28 and TRBJ2-7; 8 bases line up with TRBD1. J was trimmed by 5 bases and V by 5 bases; bases with no gene match: 11. Germline CDR1 reads MDHEN; CDR2 reads SYDVKM. This CDR3 is 15 amino acids long. CDR3 residues: CASSPQGAIGHEQYF. The CDR3 DNA is TGTGCCAGCAGTCCTCAGGGGGCAATTGGCCACGAGCAGTACTTC.

The chain couples TRBV7-9 to TRBJ1-2; the D is unclear. CDR1 is SEHNR, CDR2 FQNEAQ, per germline (reference sequence). Trimming stripped 2 bases from V and 6 bases from J, with 4 bases between. This CDR3 has 11 residues. CDR3 in amino acids: CASSLSHGYTF. DNA for the CDR3: TGTGCCAGCAGCTTATCTCATGGCTACACCTTC.